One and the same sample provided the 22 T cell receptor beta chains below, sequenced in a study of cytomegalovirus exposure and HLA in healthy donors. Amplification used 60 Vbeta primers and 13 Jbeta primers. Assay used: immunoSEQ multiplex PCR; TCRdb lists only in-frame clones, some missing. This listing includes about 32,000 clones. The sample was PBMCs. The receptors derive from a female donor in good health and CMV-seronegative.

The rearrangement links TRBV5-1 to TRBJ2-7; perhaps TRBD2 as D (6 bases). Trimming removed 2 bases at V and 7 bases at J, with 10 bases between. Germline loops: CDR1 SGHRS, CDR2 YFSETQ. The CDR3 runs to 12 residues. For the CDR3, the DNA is TGCGCCAGCAGCTTCGGGACTCGAGAGCAGTACTTC. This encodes CASSFGTREQYF.

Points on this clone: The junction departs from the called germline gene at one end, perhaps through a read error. The CDR3 DNA reads as TGTGCCAGCAGCGTGGCGGACAGTCCCATGAACACTGAAGATTTCTTT. This codes for CASSVADSPMNTEDFF. The V gene is TRBV9, the J gene TRBJ1-1; TRBD1 is a possible D gene (6 bases). Per germline, CDR1 SGDLS and CDR2 YYNGEE. The CDR3 has 16 residues.

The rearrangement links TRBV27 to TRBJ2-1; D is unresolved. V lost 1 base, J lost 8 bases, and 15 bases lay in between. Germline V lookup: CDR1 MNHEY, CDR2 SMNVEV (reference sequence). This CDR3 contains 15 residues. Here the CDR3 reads CASSLLPLVDHEQFF. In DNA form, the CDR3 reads TGTGCCAGCAGTTTATTGCCGCTAGTTGATCATGAGCAGTTCTTC.

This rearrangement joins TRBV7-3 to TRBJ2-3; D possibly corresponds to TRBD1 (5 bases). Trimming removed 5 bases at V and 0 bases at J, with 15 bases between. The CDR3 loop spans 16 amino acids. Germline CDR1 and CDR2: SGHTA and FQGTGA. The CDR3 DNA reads TGTGCCAGCAGCCTAGGGGCCTATTCTAGCACAGATACGCAGTATTTT. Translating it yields CASSLGAYSSTDTQYF.

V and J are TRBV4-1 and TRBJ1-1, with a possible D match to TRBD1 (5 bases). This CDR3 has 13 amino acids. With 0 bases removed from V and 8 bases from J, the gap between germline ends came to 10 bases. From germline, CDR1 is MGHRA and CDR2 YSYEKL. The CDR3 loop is CASSQDSGSEAFF. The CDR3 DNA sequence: TGCGCCAGCAGCCAAGATTCAGGGTCCGAAGCTTTCTTT.

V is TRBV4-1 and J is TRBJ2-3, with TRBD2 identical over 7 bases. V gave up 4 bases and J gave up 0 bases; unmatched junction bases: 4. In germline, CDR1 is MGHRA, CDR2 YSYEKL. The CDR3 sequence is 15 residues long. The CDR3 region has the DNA TGCGCCAGCAGCCGAGCGGGGCGGAGCACAGATACGCAGTATTTT. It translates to CASSRAGRSTDTQYF.

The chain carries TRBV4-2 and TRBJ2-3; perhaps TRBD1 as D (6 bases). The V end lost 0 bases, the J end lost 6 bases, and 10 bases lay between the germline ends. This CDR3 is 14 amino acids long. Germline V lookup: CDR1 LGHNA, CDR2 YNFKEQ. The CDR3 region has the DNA TGTGCCAGCAGCCAAGAGCGGACAGAGGATACGCAGTATTTT. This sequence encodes CASSQERTEDTQYF.

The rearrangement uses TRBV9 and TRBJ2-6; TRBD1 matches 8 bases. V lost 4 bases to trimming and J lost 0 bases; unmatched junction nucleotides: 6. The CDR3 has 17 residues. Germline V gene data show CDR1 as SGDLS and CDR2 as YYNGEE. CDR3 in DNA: TGTGCCAGCAGCCAAACGGGGACAGGCTCTGGGGCCAACGTCCTGACTTTC. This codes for CASSQTGTGSGANVLTF.

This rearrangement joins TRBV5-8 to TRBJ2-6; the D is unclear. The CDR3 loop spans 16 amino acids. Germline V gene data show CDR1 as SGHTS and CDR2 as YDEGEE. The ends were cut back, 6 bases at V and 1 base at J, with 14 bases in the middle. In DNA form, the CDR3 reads TGTGCCAGCACCCTCCTAGGAGTGTCTGGGGCCAACGTCCTGACTTTC. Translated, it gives CASTLLGVSGANVLTF.

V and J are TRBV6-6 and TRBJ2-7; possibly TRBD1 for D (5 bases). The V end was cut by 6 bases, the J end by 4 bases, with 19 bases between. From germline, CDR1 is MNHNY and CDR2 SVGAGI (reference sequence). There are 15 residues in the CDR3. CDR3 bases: TGTGCCAGCAGCCTTGAACCAGGGCTAACGTACGAGCAGTACTTC. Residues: CASSLEPGLTYEQYF.

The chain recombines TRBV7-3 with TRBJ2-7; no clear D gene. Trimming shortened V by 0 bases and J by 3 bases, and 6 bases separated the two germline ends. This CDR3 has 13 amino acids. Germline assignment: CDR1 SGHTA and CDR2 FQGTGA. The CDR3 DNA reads TGTGCCAGCAGCTTAACTCCCGGCTACGAGCAGTACTTC. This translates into CASSLTPGYEQYF.

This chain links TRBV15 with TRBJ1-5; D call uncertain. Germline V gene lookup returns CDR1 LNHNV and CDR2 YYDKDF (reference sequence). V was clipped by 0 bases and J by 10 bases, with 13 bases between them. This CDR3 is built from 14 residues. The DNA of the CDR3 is TGTGCCACCAGCAGAGATCGGGTAGTAGGACCCCAGCATTTT. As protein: CATSRDRVVGPQHF.

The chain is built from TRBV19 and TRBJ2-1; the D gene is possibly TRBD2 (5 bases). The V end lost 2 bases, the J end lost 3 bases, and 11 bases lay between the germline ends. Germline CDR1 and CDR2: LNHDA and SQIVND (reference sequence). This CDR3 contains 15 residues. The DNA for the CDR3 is TGTGCCAGTAGTATAACCGGGGAGATCTACAATGAGCAGTTCTTC. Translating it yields CASSITGEIYNEQFF.

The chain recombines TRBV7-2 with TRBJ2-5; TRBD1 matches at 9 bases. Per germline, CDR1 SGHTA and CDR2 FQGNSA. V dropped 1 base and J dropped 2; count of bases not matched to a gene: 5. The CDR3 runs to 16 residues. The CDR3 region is CASSLGGTGRQETQYF. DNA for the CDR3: TGTGCCAGCAGCTTAGGAGGGACAGGGAGACAAGAGACCCAGTACTTC.

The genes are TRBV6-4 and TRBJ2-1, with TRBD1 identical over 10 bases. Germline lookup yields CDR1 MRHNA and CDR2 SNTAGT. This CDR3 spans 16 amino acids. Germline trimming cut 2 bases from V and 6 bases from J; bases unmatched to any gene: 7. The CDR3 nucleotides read TGTGCCAGCAGTGACGAAGGGGACAGGGGTTCCAATGAGCAGTTCTTC. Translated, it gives CASSDEGDRGSNEQFF.

CDR3 amino acids: CASSPDRNTIYF. For the CDR3, the DNA is TGTGCCAGCAGTCCTGACAGAAACACCATATATTTT. V usage is TRBV27 and J usage is TRBJ1-3; unclear D gene. CDR1 and CDR2 from the germline V gene are MNHEY and SMNVEV (reference sequence). There are 12 residues in the CDR3. Between the trimmed V and J ends, which lost 5 bases and 5 bases, there was a span of 7 bases.

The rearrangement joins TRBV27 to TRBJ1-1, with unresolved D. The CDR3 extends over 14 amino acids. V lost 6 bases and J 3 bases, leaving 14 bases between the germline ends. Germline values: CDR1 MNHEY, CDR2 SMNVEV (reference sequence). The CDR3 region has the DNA TGTGCCAGCAGCTTCCGGGGTAGGGACACTGAAGCTTTCTTT. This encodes CASSFRGRDTEAFF.

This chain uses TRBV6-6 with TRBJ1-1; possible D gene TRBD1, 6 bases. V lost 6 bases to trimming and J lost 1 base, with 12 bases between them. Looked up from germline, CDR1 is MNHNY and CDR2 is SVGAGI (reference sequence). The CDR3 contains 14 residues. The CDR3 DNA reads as TGTGCCAGCAGCGCCTTAGGGGGGAACACTGAAGCTTTCTTT. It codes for CASSALGGNTEAFF.

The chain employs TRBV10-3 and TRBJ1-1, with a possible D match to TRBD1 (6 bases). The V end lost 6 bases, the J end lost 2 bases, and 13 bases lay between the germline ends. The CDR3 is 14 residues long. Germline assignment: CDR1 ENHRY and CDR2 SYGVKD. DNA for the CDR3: TGTGCCATCAGGGAACAGGGTACCAACACTGAAGCTTTCTTT. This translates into CAIREQGTNTEAFF.

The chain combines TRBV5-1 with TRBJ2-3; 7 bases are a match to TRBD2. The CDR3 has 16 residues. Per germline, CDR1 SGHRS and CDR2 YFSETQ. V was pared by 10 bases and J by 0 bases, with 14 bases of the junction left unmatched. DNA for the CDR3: TGCGCCGACAGAGCGGGGCCTTCCCCGAGCACAGATACGCAGTATTTT. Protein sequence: CADRAGPSPSTDTQYF.

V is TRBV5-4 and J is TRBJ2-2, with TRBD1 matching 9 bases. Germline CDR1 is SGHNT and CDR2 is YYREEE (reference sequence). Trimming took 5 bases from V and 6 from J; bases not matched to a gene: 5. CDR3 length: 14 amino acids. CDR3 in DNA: TGTGCCAGCAGTTTGACAGGGGGGGCCGGGGAGCTGTTTTTT. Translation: CASSLTGGAGELFF.

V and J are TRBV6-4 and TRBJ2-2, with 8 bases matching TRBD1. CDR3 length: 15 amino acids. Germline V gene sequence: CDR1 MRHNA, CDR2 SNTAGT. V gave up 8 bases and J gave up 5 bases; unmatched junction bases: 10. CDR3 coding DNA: TGTGCCAGCGCAGCCGCAGGGGGCTCTACCGGGGAGCTGTTTTTT. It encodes CASAAAGGSTGELFF.